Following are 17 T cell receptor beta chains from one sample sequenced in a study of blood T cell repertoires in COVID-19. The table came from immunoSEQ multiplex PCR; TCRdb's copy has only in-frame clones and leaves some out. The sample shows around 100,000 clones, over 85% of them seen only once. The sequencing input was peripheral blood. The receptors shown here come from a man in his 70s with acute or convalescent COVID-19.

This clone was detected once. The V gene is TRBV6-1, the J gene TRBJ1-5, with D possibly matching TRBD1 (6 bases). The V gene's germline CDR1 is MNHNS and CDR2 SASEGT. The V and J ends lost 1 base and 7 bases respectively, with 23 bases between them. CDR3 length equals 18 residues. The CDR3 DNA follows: TGTGCCAGCAGTGAAGATTTTCGCAGGGGAATATTCGGACAGCCCCAGCATTTT. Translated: CASSEDFRRGIFGQPQHF.

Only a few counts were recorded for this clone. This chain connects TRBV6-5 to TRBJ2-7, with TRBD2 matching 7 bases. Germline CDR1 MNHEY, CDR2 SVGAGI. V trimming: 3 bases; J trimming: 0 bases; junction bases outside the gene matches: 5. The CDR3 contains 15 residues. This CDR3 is CASSYWGGSSYEQYF. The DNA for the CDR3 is TGTGCCAGCAGTTATTGGGGGGGGAGCTCCTACGAGCAGTACTTC.

Here the CDR3 reads CASSVYRGDEQFF. The DNA for the CDR3 is TGCGCCAGCAGCGTATACAGGGGCGATGAGCAGTTCTTC. The chain has TRBV5-1 and TRBJ2-1; TRBD1 matches at 7 bases. The CDR3 is 13 amino acids. V was pared by 4 bases and J by 8 bases, with 6 bases of the junction left unmatched. The germline CDR1 and CDR2 sequences are SGHRS and YFSETQ.

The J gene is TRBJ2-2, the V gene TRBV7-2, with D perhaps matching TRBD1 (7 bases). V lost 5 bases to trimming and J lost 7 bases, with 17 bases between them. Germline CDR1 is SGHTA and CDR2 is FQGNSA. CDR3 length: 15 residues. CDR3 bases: TGTGCCAGCAGCCCAGAGACAGGGAGGAACGGGGAGCTGTTTTTT. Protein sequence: CASSPETGRNGELFF.

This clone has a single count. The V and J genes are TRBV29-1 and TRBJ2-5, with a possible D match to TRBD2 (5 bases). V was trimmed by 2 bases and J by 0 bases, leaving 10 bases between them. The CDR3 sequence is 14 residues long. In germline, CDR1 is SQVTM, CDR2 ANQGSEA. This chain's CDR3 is CSVELARYQETQYF. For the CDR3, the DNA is TGCAGCGTTGAACTAGCCCGGTACCAAGAGACCCAGTACTTC.

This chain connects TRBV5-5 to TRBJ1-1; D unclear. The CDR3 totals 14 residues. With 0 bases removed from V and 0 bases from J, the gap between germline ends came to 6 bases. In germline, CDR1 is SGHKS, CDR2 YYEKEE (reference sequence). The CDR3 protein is CASSLGGVNTEAFF. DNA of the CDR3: TGTGCCAGCAGCTTGGGCGGGGTGAACACTGAAGCTTTCTTT.

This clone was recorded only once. The chain's CDR3 is CSSPRPGGYTF. CDR3 bases: TGCAGCAGCCCTCGCCCGGGGGGCTACACCTTC. The chain links TRBV20-1 to TRBJ1-2, with D uncertain. This CDR3 has 11 residues. Germline V CDR1 and CDR2: DFQATT, SNEGSKA (reference sequence).

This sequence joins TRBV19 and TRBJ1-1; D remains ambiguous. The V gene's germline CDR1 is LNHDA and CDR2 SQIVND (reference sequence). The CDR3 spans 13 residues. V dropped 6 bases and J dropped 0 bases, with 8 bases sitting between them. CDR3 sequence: CASRQRLNTEAFF. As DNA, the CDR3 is TGTGCCAGTAGACAGCGGCTGAACACTGAAGCTTTCTTT.

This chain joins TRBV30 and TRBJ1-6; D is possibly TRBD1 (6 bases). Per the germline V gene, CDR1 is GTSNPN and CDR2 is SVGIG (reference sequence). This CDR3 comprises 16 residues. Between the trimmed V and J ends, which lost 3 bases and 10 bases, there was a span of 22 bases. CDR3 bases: TGTGCCTGGAGGCGTCCTAGGGGGATGTATCTCTCACCCCTCCACTTT. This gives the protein CAWRRPRGMYLSPLHF.

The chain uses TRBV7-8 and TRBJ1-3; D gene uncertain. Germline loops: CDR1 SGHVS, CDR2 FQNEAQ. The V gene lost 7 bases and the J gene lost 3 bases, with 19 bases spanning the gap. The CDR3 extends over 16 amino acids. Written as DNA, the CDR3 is TGTGCCAGCACTACTGATTGGGGAGGCGGTGGAAACACCATATATTTT. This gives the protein CASTTDWGGGGNTIYF.

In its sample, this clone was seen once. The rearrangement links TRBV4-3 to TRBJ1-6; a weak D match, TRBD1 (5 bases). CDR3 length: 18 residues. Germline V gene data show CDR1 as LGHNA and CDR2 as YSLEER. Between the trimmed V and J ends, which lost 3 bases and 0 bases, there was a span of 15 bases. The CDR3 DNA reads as TGCGCCAGCAGCCAGCATGGGGACGGGAGCTCCTATAATTCACCCCTCCACTTT. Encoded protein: CASSQHGDGSSYNSPLHF.

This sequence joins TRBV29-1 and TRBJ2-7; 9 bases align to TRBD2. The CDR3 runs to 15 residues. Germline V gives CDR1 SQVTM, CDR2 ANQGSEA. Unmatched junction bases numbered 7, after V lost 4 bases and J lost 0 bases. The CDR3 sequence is CSVVWAGGSSYEQYF. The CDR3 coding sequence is TGCAGCGTTGTTTGGGCGGGAGGGTCCTCCTACGAGCAGTACTTC.

Written as DNA, the CDR3 is TGCGCCAGCAGCCAAGAAGAAGGGTCGAGGGCCCTCCACTTT. Its translation is CASSQEEGSRALHF. The rearrangement uses TRBV4-1 and TRBJ1-6; no firm D call. Germline lookup yields CDR1 MGHRA and CDR2 YSYEKL. V lost 0 bases and J 14 bases, leaving 14 bases between the germline ends. CDR3 length: 14 amino acids.

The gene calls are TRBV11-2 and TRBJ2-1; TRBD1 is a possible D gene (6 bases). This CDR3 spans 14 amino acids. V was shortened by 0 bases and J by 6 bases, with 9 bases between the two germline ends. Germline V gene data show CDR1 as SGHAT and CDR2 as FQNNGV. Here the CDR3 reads CASSLEVGGNEQFF. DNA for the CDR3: TGTGCCAGCAGCTTAGAGGTAGGGGGCAATGAGCAGTTCTTC.

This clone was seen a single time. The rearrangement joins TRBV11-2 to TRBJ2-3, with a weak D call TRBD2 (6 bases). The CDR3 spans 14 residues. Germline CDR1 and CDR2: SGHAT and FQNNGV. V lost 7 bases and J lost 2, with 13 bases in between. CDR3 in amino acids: CASIPGLYTDTQYF. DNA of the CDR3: TGTGCCAGCATCCCCGGACTATACACAGATACGCAGTATTTT.

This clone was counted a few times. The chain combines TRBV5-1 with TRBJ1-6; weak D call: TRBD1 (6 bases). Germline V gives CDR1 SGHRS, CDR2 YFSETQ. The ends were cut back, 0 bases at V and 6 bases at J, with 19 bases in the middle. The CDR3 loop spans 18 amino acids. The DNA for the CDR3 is TGCGCCAGCAGCTTGGCTCATACAGGGTTGGGTTCTAATTCACCCCTCCACTTT. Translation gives CASSLAHTGLGSNSPLHF.

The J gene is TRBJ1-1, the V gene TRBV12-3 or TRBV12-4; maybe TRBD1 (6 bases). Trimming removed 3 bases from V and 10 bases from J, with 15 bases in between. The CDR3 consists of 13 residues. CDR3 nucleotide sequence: TGTGCCAGCAGTTTGACGGAAGACAGGAGAGCTTTCTTT. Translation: CASSLTEDRRAFF.